Listed below are T cell receptor beta chains from one sample, sequenced in a study of blood T cell repertoires in COVID-19. The protocol was immunoSEQ multiplex PCR, while the TCRdb copy is restricted to in-frame clones and leaves out a portion. Among tens of thousands of clones listed, 88% were seen once. Sequencing was done on a sample of peripheral blood. Every receptor here comes from a man in his sixties with active COVID-19. Each CDR3 is given with its conserved first and last residue.

V	CDR3
TRBV29-1	CSVQAPERAYNEQFF
TRBV12-3/TRBV12-4	CASSPSPNTEAFF
TRBV18	CASSPAGQDNEQFF
TRBV5-1	CASSISGRTDTQYF
TRBV5-1	CASSLGGTGHYEQYF
TRBV9	CASSVVSGRALGEQYF
TRBV20-1	CSASTEGLPSTEAFF
TRBV12-5	CASGEAGNTIYF
TRBV3-1/TRBV3-2	CASSPIAGGLETQYF
TRBV6-5	CASTDSLTTDTQYF
TRBV6-2/TRBV6-3	CASSYSGLALEYF
TRBV4-1	CASSSSPGRSGRVGYEQYF
TRBV27	CASTYRGNTGELFF
TRBV5-1	CASSYQTPPSNEQFF
TRBV21-1	CASSKQGNYGYTF
TRBV15	CATSRDGPSSGNTIYF
TRBV27	CASSLSLASAGELFF